The source of this T cell receptor beta chain is a study of blood T cell repertoires in COVID-19. Germline V gives CDR1 MDHEN, CDR2 SYDVKM. V dropped 3 bases and J dropped 1; count of bases not matched to a gene: 2. The CDR3 is 14 amino acids. Profiling relied on immunoSEQ multiplex PCR, and the TCRdb table lists in-frame clones only, not all of them. The sample holds roughly 100,000 clones; over 70% are singletons and the top ten take approximately 0.87%. Material for sequencing was peripheral blood. This sequence originates from a human donor with acute or convalescent COVID-19. The donor label of this sample is uncertain. The rearrangement uses TRBV28 and TRBJ2-5; 7 bases are shared with TRBD1. The CDR3 reads CASSLYRGQETQYF. The CDR3, as DNA: TGTGCCAGCAGTTTGTACAGGGGCCAAGAGACCCAGTACTTC.